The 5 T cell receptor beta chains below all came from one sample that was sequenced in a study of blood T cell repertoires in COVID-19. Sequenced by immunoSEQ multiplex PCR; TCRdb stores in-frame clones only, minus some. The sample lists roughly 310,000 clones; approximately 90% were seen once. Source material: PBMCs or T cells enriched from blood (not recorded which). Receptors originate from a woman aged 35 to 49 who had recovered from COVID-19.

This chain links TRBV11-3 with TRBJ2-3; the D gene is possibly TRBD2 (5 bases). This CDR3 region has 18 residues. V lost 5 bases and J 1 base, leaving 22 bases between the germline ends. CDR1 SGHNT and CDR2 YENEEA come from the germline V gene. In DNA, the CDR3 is TGTGCCAGCAGCGACCGGACTGGAGCCGCGTATGGCACAGATACGCAGTATTTT. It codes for CASSDRTGAAYGTDTQYF.

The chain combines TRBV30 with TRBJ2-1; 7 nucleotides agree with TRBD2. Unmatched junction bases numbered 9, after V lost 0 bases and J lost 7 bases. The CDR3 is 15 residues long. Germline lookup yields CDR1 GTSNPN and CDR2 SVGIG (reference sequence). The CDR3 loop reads CAWSVRGGSHNEQFF. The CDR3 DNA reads TGTGCCTGGAGTGTACGGGGCGGGAGTCATAATGAGCAGTTCTTC.

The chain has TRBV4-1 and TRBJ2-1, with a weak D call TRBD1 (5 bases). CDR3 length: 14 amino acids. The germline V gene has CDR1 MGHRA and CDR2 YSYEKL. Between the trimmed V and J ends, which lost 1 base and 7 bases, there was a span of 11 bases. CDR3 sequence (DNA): TGCGCCAGCAGCCAAGGACCCCCAGGGAATGAGCAGTTCTTC. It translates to CASSQGPPGNEQFF.

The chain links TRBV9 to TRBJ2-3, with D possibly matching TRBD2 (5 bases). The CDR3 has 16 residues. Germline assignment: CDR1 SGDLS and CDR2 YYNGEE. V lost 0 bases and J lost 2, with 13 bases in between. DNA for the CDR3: TGTGCCAGCAGCGTAGCGGTAGGCGGGTACACAGATACGCAGTATTTT. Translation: CASSVAVGGYTDTQYF.

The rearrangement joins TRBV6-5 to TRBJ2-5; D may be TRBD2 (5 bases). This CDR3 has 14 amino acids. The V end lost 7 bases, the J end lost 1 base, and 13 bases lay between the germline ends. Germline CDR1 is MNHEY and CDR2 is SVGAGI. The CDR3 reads CASTPPGSQETQYF. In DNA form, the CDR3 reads TGTGCCAGCACCCCGCCGGGGAGCCAAGAGACCCAGTACTTC.